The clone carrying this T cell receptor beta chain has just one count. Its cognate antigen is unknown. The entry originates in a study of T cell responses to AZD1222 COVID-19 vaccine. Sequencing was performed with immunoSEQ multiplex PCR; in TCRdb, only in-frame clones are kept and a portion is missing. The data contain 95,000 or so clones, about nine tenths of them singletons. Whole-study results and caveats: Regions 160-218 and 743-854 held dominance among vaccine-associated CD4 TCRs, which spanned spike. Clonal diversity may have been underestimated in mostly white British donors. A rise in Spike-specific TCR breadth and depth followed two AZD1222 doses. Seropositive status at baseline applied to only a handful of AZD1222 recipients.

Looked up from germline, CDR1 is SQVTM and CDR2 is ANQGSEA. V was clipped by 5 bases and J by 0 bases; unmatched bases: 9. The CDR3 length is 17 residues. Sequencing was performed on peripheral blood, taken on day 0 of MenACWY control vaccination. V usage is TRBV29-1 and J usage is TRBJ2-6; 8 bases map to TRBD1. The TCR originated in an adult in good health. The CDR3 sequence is CSVIGQGLSSGANVLTF. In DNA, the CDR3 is TGCAGCGTTATTGGACAGGGCCTATCCTCTGGGGCCAACGTCCTGACTTTC.